This TCR beta chain was retrieved from a study of CD8+ T cells in alopecia areata. Extracted from the samples, RNA was reverse transcribed into cDNA to serve as the sequencing template. This table comes from immunoSEQ multiplex PCR, and its TCRdb copy is limited to in-frame clones, with some not included. The repertoire holds about 98,000 clones, with 35% to 50% as singletons. CDR1 GTSNPN and CDR2 SVGIG come from the germline V gene (reference sequence). This CDR3 comprises 14 residues. The genes are TRBV30 and TRBJ1-6; TRBD1 might be the D (6 bases). The sample was CD4+ T cells sorted from blood. The clonotype originates from a human donor with alopecia areata. CDR3: CAAQGHRNNSPLHF. In DNA, the CDR3 is TGTGCGGCCCAGGGGCACAGAAATAATTCACCCCTCCACTTT.